What follows is one T cell receptor (beta chain) and its context. TCRdb's table, derived via immunoSEQ multiplex PCR, lists solely in-frame clones and lacks some. Of 250,000 to 350,000 clones in the sample, about 85% were seen once. This sample is part of a study of blood T cell repertoires in COVID-19. J gave up 9 bases and V 2 bases, and 4 bases lay outside the gene matches. CDR3 length equals 14 residues. Germline CDR1 reads MNHEY; CDR2 reads SMNVEV (reference sequence). This chain joins TRBV27 and TRBJ2-3, with TRBD1 matching 11 bases. The sample consisted of peripheral blood. The clonotype was recovered from a man younger than 35 with active or convalescent COVID-19. CDR3 nucleotide sequence: TGTGCCAGCAGTTTAGGACAGGGGGCGGTAACGCAGTATTTT. It translates to CASSLGQGAVTQYF.